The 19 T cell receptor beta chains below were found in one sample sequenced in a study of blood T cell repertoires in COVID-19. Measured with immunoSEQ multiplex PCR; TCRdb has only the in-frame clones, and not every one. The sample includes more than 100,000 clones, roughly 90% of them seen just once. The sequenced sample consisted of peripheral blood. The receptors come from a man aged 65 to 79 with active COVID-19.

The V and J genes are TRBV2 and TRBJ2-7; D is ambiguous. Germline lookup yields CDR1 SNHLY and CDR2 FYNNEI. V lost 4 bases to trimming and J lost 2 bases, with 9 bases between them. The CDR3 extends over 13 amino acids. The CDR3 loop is CASSAVQPYEQYF. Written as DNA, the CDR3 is TGTGCCAGCAGTGCCGTACAGCCCTACGAGCAGTACTTC.

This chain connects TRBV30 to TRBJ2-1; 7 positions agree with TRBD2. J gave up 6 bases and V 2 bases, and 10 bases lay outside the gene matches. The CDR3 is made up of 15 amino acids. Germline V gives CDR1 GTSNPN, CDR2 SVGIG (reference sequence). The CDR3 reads CAWSKGAGLSNEQFF. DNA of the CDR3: TGTGCCTGGAGTAAAGGAGCGGGACTCTCCAATGAGCAGTTCTTC. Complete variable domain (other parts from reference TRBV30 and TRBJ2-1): SQTIHQWPATLVQPVGSPLSLECTVEGTSNPNLYWYRQAAGRGLQLLFYSVGIGQISSEVPQNLSASRPQDRQFILSSKKLLLSDSGFYLCAWSKGAGLSNEQFFGPGTRLTVL.

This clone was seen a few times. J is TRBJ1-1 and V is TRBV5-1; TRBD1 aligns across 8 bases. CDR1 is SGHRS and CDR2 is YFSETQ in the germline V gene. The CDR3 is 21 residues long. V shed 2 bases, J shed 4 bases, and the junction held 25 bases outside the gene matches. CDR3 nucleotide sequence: TGCGCCAGCAGCTTTGGCCCCGGCGGACAGGGCGGTATTCGGATTGGCACTGAAGCTTTCTTT. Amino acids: CASSFGPGGQGGIRIGTEAFF.

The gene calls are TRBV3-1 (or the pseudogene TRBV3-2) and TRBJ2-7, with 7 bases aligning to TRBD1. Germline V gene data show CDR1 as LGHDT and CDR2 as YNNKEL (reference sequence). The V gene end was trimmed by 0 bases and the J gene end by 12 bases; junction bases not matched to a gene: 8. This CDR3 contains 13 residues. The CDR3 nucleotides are TGTGCCAGCAGCCAAGATCCCCGGACAGGACGGTACTTC. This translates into CASSQDPRTGRYF.

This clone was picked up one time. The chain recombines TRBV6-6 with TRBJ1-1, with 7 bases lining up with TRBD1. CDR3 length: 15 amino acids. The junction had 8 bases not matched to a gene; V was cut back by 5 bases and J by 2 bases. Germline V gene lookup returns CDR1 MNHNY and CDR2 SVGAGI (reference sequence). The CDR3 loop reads CASSPTTGLNTEAFF. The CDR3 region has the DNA TGTGCCAGCAGTCCGACGACAGGGTTAAACACTGAAGCTTTCTTT.

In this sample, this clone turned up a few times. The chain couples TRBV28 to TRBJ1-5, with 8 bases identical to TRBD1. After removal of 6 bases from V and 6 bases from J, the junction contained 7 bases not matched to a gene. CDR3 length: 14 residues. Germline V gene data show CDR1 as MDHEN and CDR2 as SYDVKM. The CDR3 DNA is TGTGCCAGCAGATCCACAGGGGGGCTTCAGCCCCAGCATTTT. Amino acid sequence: CASRSTGGLQPQHF.

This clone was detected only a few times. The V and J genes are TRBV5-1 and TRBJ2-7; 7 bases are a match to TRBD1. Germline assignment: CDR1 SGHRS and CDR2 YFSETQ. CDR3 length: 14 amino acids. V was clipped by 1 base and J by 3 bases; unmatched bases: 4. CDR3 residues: CASSLSDRVYEQYF. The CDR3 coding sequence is TGCGCCAGCAGCTTGAGTGACAGGGTCTACGAGCAGTACTTC. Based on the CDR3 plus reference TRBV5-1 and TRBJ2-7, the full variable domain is KAGVTQTPRYLIKTRGQQVTLSCSPISGHRSVSWYQQTPGQGLQFLFEYFSETQRNKGNFPGRFSGRQFSNSRSEMNVSTLELGDSALYLCASSLSDRVYEQYFGPGTRLTVT.

The CDR3 here is CASSITRDNSPLHF. DNA for the CDR3: TGTGCCAGTAGTATAACACGGGATAATTCACCCCTCCACTTT. This chain connects TRBV19 to TRBJ1-6; D not certain. The CDR3 loop spans 14 amino acids. The germline V gene encodes CDR1 LNHDA and CDR2 SQIVND (reference sequence). V was clipped by 2 bases and J by 5 bases, with 7 bases between them.

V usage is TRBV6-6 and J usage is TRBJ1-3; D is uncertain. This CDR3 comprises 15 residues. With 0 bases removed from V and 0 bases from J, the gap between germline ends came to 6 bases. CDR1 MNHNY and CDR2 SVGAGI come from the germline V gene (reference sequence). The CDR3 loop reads CASSYSADSGNTIYF. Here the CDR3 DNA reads TGTGCCAGCAGTTACTCGGCTGACTCTGGAAACACCATATATTTT.

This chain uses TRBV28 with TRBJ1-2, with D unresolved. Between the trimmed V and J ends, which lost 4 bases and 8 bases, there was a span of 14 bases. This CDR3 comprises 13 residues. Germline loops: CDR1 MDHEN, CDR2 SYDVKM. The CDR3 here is CASSSRPAGGYTF. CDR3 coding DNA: TGTGCCAGCAGTTCTCGGCCCGCAGGCGGCTACACCTTC.

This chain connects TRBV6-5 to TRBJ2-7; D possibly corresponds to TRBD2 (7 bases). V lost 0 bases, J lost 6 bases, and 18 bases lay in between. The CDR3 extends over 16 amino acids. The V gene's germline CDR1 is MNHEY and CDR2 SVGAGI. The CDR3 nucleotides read TGTGCCAGCAGTTACTCGAGGGGGGGCAGGGAAGGCGAGCAGTACTTC. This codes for CASSYSRGGREGEQYF.

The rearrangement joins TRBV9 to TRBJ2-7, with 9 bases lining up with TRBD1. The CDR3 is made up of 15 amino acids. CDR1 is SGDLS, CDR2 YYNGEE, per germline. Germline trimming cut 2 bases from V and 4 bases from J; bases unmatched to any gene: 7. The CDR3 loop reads CASSVRTGEAYEQYF. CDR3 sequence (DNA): TGTGCCAGCAGCGTTCGGACAGGGGAAGCGTACGAGCAGTACTTC.

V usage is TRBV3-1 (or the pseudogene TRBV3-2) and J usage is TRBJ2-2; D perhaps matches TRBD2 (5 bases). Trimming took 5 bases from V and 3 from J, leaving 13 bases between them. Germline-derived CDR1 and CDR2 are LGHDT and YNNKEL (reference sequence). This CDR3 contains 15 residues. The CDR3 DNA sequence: TGTGCCAGCAGCTTCGGACTTCTCTACACCGGGGAGCTGTTTTTT. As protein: CASSFGLLYTGELFF.

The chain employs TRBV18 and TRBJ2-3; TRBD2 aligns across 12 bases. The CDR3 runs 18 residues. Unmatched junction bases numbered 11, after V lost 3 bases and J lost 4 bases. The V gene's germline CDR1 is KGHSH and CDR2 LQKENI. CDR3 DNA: TGTGCCAGCTCACCGCGACTGACTAGCGGGAGTGAGGCAGATACGCAGTATTTT. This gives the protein CASSPRLTSGSEADTQYF.

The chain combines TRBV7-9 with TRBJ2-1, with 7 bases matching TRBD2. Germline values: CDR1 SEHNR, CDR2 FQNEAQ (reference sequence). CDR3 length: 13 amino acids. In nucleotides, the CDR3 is TGTGCTGGAGGCGGGAGCTCCTACAATGAGCAGTTCTTC. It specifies CAGGGSSYNEQFF.

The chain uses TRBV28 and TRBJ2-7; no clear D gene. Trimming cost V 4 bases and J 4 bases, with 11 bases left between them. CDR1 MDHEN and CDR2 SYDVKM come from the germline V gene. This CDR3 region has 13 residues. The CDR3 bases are TGTGCCAGCAGTTCCCACACCTTATACGAGCAGTACTTC. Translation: CASSSHTLYEQYF.

CDR3 DNA: TGTGCCAGCAGCCAAGATTGGAGGTACGAGCAGTACTTC. Residues: CASSQDWRYEQYF. The V gene is TRBV3-1 (or the pseudogene TRBV3-2), the J gene TRBJ2-7; perhaps TRBD2 as D (5 bases). CDR3 length: 13 residues. The ends were cut back, 0 bases at V and 4 bases at J, with 7 bases in the middle. Germline V gene sequence: CDR1 LGHDT, CDR2 YNNKEL (reference sequence).

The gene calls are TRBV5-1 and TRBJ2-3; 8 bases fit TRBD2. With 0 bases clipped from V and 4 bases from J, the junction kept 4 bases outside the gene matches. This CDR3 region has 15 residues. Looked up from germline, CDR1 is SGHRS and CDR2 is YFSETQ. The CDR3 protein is CASSLGPTSADTQYF. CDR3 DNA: TGCGCCAGCAGCTTGGGGCCGACTAGCGCAGATACGCAGTATTTT.

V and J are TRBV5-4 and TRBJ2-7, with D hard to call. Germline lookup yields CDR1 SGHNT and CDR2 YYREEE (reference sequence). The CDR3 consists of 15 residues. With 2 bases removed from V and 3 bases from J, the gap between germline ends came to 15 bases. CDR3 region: CASSFRSYPGYEQYF. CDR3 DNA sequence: TGTGCCAGCAGCTTCAGATCATACCCAGGCTACGAGCAGTACTTC.